The rows below give T cell receptor beta chains drawn from one sample of a study of T cells in Graves' hyperthyroidism and ophthalmopathy. TCRdb itself ran the multiplex PCR reads through MiXCR, one entry per CDR3 protein. The repertoire holds some 360,000 distinct CDR3 sequences, with 15% to 20% as singletons. Sequenced sample: blood. These receptors originate from a woman in her forties with Graves' ophthalmopathy. CDR3s include the opening cysteine and the closing phenylalanine or tryptophan. D genes are given only for firm matches. A row's size may be missing; if present it is once, few, many or a size class.

>TRBJ2-5|TRBD2|TRBV29-1|many
TGCAGCGTAGAAGTAGCGGGAGGGGAGGAGACCCAGTACTTC
CSVEVAGGEETQYF
>TRBJ1-5|TRBD1|TRBV6-2/TRBV6-3|many
TGTGCCAGCTCCGACAGGGTTGAGCGTCAGCCCCAGCATTTT
CASSDRVERQPQHF
>TRBJ2-7|.|TRBV7-9|many
TGTGCCAGCAGCTTAGTAGCATGGGAGCAGTACTTC
CASSLVAWEQYF
>TRBJ1-5|.|TRBV15|many
TGTGCCACCAGCAGTGGAGTCAGGGGAACAAGCAATCAGCCCCAGCATTTT
CATSSGVRGTSNQPQHF
>TRBJ2-6|.|TRBV24-1|once
TGTGCCACCAGTGGCCGGTCCTCTGGGGCCAACGTCCTGACTTTC
CATSGRSSGANVLTF
>TRBJ2-2|TRBD1|TRBV19|few
TGTGCCAGTAGTGCCAACAGGGGGCGCATCGGGGAGCTGTTTTTT
CASSANRGRIGELFF
>TRBJ1-6|TRBD1|TRBV6-5|many
TGTGCCAGCAGTACAGGAACAGGGGGCATAGTTAATTCACCCCTCCACTTT
CASSTGTGGIVNSPLHF
>TRBJ1-5|TRBD1|TRBV11-2|many
TGTGCCAGCAGCTTTCTTGGACAGGGAGATAGCAATCAGCCCCAGCATTTT
CASSFLGQGDSNQPQHF
>TRBJ1-6|.|TRBV6-2/TRBV6-3|.
TGTGCCAGCAGTTACGCGACAGACTATGGGAGGAATTCACCCCTCCACTTT
CASSYATDYGRNSPLHF
>TRBJ1-3|.|TRBV15|many
TGTGCCACCAGCAGTGGCATGAACTCAGGAAACACCATATATTTT
CATSSGMNSGNTIYF
>TRBJ1-5|.|TRBV28|many
TGTGCCAGCAGTTTAGCCGACACCCGATATCAGCCCCAGCATTTT
CASSLADTRYQPQHF
>TRBJ2-7|TRBD2|TRBV11-2|few
TGTGCCAGCAGGTCAACTAGCGGGGATCCCTACGAGCAGTACTTC
CASRSTSGDPYEQYF
>TRBJ2-5|.|TRBV30|many
TGTGCCTGGATGGACCGCATATCTAGATTACAAGAGACCCAGTACTTC
CAWMDRISRLQETQYF
>TRBJ2-7|TRBD1|TRBV25-1|many
TGTGCCAGCAGTGAAACCAGGGGGCTAAGGTACGAGCAGTACTTC
CASSETRGLRYEQYF
>TRBJ1-3|.|TRBV3-1|.
TGTGCCAGCAGCCAAGATCCGGGGGTCTCTGGAAACACCATATATTTT
CASSQDPGVSGNTIYF
>TRBJ2-7|TRBD1|TRBV20-1|.
TGCAGTGCCGGGACAGGGGCGGCCTACGAGCAGTACTTC
CSAGTGAAYEQYF
>TRBJ2-5|.|TRBV27|many
TGTGTCAGCAGTCCTAGGACATTCTCGGAGACCCAGTACTTC
CVSSPRTFSETQYF
>TRBJ1-2|.|TRBV9|many
TGTGCCAGCAGCCCAACCAGGGTTACATCGGATGGCTACACCTTC
CASSPTRVTSDGYTF
>TRBJ1-1|TRBD1|TRBV3-1|few
TGTGCCAGCAGCACAAACAGGGGCGGATACGCTTTCTTT
CASSTNRGGYAFF
>TRBJ1-2|TRBD1|TRBV5-1|many
TGTGCCAGCAGCACCGGGACAGGCTATGGCTACACCTTC
CASSTGTGYGYTF
>TRBJ2-7|.|TRBV28|many
TGTGCCAGCAGTGTCCCCTACGAGCAGTACTTC
CASSVPYEQYF
>TRBJ2-7|.|TRBV6-2/TRBV6-3|many
TGTGCCAGCACCCTAGCCTCCACAGGGGGGGTTGGCGAGCAGTACTTC
CASTLASTGGVGEQYF
>TRBJ1-5|.|TRBV28|few
TGTGCCAGCAGTTTAGAGTTGGTTCAGCCCCAGCATTTT
CASSLELVQPQHF